The next 16 T cell receptor beta chains were all read from a single sample in a study of blood T cell repertoires in COVID-19. Only in-frame clones appear in the TCRdb table, and some are missing; sequencing was by immunoSEQ multiplex PCR. Among 72,000 or so clones listed, around 80% were seen once. The sequencing sample was made of peripheral blood. The receptors come from a man aged 70 or older who had recovered from COVID-19.

This clone has ten or more counts. The V gene is TRBV27, the J gene TRBJ2-5, with 8 bases lining up with TRBD2. With 7 bases clipped from V and 4 bases from J, the junction kept 11 bases outside the gene matches. Germline CDR1 and CDR2: MNHEY and SMNVEV (reference sequence). The CDR3 is made up of 15 amino acids. The chain's CDR3 is CASTKGAGGGETQYF. The CDR3 DNA is TGTGCCAGCACCAAAGGGGCGGGGGGAGGAGAGACCCAGTACTTC.

This clone was counted once. The chain employs TRBV11-3 and TRBJ2-7, with 12 bases that match TRBD2. Germline lookup yields CDR1 SGHNT and CDR2 YENEEA. The CDR3 is 15 residues long. With V trimmed by 4 bases and J by 3 bases, 4 bases remained unmatched. In nucleotides, the CDR3 is TGTGCCAGCAGCTCCCGACTAGCGGGGGACTACGAGCAGTACTTC. Its protein is CASSSRLAGDYEQYF.

The J gene is TRBJ2-1, the V gene TRBV6-2 or TRBV6-3, with 9 bases that match TRBD2. The junction had 11 bases not matched to a gene; V was cut back by 5 bases and J by 15 bases. Germline assignment: CDR1 MNHEY and CDR2 SVGEGT. There are 13 residues in the CDR3. The DNA for the CDR3 is TGTGCCAGCAGTCCGCTTGAGCGGGAGGACGGGTTCTTC. Protein product: CASSPLEREDGFF.

The chain links TRBV18 to TRBJ2-2, with TRBD1 matching 7 bases. This CDR3 comprises 15 residues. Germline-derived CDR1 and CDR2 are KGHSH and LQKENI. V lost 4 bases, J lost 0 bases, and 2 bases stayed unmatched. The CDR3 here is CASSLGTANTGELFF. In DNA, the CDR3 is TGTGCCAGCTCACTCGGGACAGCGAACACCGGGGAGCTGTTTTTT. Complete variable domain (other parts from reference TRBV18 and TRBJ2-2): NAGVMQNPRHLVRRRGQEARLRCSPMKGHSHVYWYRQLPEEGLKFMVYLQKENIIDESGMPKERFSAEFPKEGPSILRIQQVVRGDSAAYFCASSLGTANTGELFFGEGSRLTVL.

J is TRBJ1-3 and V is TRBV19; D unclear. Germline V CDR1 and CDR2: LNHDA, SQIVND (reference sequence). The CDR3 runs 11 residues. V lost 7 bases and J lost 8, with 9 bases in between. The CDR3 reads CASILGDTIYF. The CDR3 DNA follows: TGTGCCAGTATCTTAGGAGACACCATATATTTT.

This clone was detected only once. The chain has TRBV3-1 (or the pseudogene TRBV3-2) and TRBJ2-7, with 9 bases lining up with TRBD1. Per the germline V gene, CDR1 is LGHDT and CDR2 is YNNKEL (reference sequence). J gave up 7 bases and V 4 bases, and 5 bases lay outside the gene matches. The CDR3 sequence is 13 residues long. Written as DNA, the CDR3 is TGTGCCAGCAGCCCACAGGGGGCCGAGGAGCAGTACTTC. Translation gives CASSPQGAEEQYF.

The chain employs TRBV10-3 and TRBJ2-3; 9 nucleotides agree with TRBD2. The CDR3 length is 14 residues. With V trimmed by 6 bases and J by 4 bases, 5 bases remained unmatched. Germline V gives CDR1 ENHRY, CDR2 SYGVKD. The CDR3 region has the DNA TGTGCCATCAGCCCCGCTAGCGGGGCAGATACGCAGTATTTT. Protein sequence: CAISPASGADTQYF.

The gene calls are TRBV7-2 and TRBJ2-4, with D possibly being TRBD1 (6 bases). Germline V lookup: CDR1 SGHTA, CDR2 FQGNSA. V gave up 6 bases and J gave up 5 bases, with 14 bases separating them. The CDR3 covers 14 residues. This CDR3 is CASSPTGQENIQYF. The CDR3 DNA follows: TGTGCCAGCAGTCCTACGGGACAAGAAAACATTCAGTACTTC.

This rearrangement joins TRBV3-1 (or the pseudogene TRBV3-2) to TRBJ2-5, with D perhaps TRBD1 (6 bases). The germline V gene has CDR1 LGHDT and CDR2 YNNKEL (reference sequence). Trimming stripped 2 bases from V and 5 bases from J, with 12 bases between. This CDR3 has 14 residues. CDR3 DNA sequence: TGTGCCAGCAGCCAACAACAGGGTTGGGAGACCCAGTACTTC. Translating it yields CASSQQQGWETQYF.

J is TRBJ2-1 and V is TRBV28; D is perhaps TRBD2 (6 bases). The CDR3 spans 16 residues. With 4 bases removed from V and 1 base from J, the gap between germline ends came to 14 bases. CDR1 and CDR2 from the germline V gene are MDHEN and SYDVKM. Written as DNA, the CDR3 is TGTGCCAGCAGTTCCTCGGAGCGGGCTTCCTACAATGAGCAGTTCTTC. Protein: CASSSSERASYNEQFF.

The gene calls are TRBV28 and TRBJ1-3, with D maybe TRBD1 (5 bases). The germline V gene encodes CDR1 MDHEN and CDR2 SYDVKM. The CDR3 has 15 amino acids. V was trimmed by 7 bases and J by 2 bases, leaving 15 bases between them. CDR3 in DNA: TGTGCCAGCAACACCCCAGGGTCTGCTGGAAACACCATATATTTT. Amino acids: CASNTPGSAGNTIYF.

The CDR3 reads CASSRRDRGGYGYTF. The CDR3 DNA is TGCGCCAGCAGTAGAAGGGACAGGGGCGGCTATGGCTACACCTTC. The chain couples TRBV4-1 to TRBJ1-2, with 10 bases fitting TRBD1. Germline CDR1 and CDR2: MGHRA and YSYEKL. V was clipped by 6 bases and J by 4 bases; unmatched bases: 8. This CDR3 is built from 15 residues.

The rearrangement uses TRBV7-9 and TRBJ1-4; tentative D call: TRBD1 (6 bases). The ends were cut back, 3 bases at V and 7 bases at J, with 12 bases in the middle. The CDR3 contains 14 residues. Germline loops: CDR1 SEHNR, CDR2 FQNEAQ (reference sequence). CDR3 DNA: TGTGCCAGCAGCTTGCGGGGGGCTAGTGAAAAACTGTTTTTT. As protein: CASSLRGASEKLFF.

V and J are TRBV11-3 and TRBJ2-2, with unresolved D. The germline gives CDR1 SGHNT, CDR2 YENEEA. V was pared by 1 base and J by 6 bases, with 6 bases between. The CDR3 totals 13 residues. The CDR3 is CASSLVSAGELFF. In DNA form, the CDR3 reads TGTGCCAGCAGCTTAGTGTCGGCCGGGGAGCTGTTTTTT.

This clone was recorded once. The J gene is TRBJ1-1, the V gene TRBV18; TRBD1 might be the D (5 bases). In germline, CDR1 is KGHSH, CDR2 LQKENI. This CDR3 spans 15 amino acids. The V gene lost 2 bases and the J gene lost 1 base, with 11 bases spanning the gap. CDR3 nucleotide sequence: TGTGCCAGCTCACCAGGGGGAGGGCAGAACACTGAAGCTTTCTTT. This gives the protein CASSPGGGQNTEAFF.

The V call is TRBV7-2, the J call TRBJ2-1, with 10 positions matching TRBD1. CDR1 and CDR2 (germline): SGHTA, FQGNSA. The CDR3 length is 12 residues. With 5 bases clipped from V and 14 bases from J, the junction kept 6 bases outside the gene matches. CDR3 in amino acids: CASSGRDRGKFF. The CDR3 bases are TGTGCCAGCAGCGGCCGGGACAGGGGAAAGTTCTTC. Using reference TRBV7-2 and TRBJ2-1 for the parts outside the CDR3, the full variable domain is GAGVSQSPSNKVTEKGKDVELRCDPISGHTALYWYRQSLGQGLEFLIYFQGNSAPDKSGLPSDRFSAERTGGSVSTLTIQRTQQEDSAVYLCASSGRDRGKFFGPGTRLTVL.